This T cell receptor beta chain came from a study of cytomegalovirus exposure and HLA in healthy donors. The wider study: A later analysis reported the 95 to 150 validation repertoires used the same platform as the roughly 700 first-cohort repertoires. Findings and caveats of the study: First-cohort TCR clusters tended to co-occur in the 95 to 150 validation repertoires, a later analysis found. The study designated roughly 160 TCR beta chains cytomegalovirus-associated.

V was cut by 2 bases and J by 2 bases, with 16 bases left in between. The CDR3 totals 17 residues. Germline loops: CDR1 MNHNS, CDR2 SASEGT. Only in-frame clones appear in the TCRdb table, and some are missing; sequencing was by immunoSEQ multiplex PCR. The profile shows around 400,000 clones, about nine tenths of them singletons. Concerning this clone: The antigen remains undetermined.

The sample taken for sequencing was PBMCs. V gene TRBV6-1 combines with J gene TRBJ2-1, with D possibly TRBD2 on 6 matching bases. This clonotype was sampled from a woman younger than 30 in good health and CMV-seronegative. The CDR3 spells CASSENPAGSTYNEQFF. The CDR3 region has the DNA TGTGCCAGCAGTGAAAATCCCGCGGGAAGCACCTACAATGAGCAGTTCTTC.